These 6 T cell receptor beta chains were all obtained from the same sample, sequenced in a study of shared clonotypes between healthy human individuals. Assay: immunoSEQ multiplex PCR; the TCRdb copy retains only in-frame clones and omits some. The sample lists around 350,000 clones, less than 75% occurring once. Sequenced input: memory CD4+ T cells sorted from blood. Subset given: CD45RA-negative fraction. These TCRs come from a man aged 25-40 years in good health.

The chain uses TRBV30 and TRBJ1-6; D perhaps matches TRBD1 (5 bases). Germline CDR1 and CDR2: GTSNPN and SVGIG (reference sequence). The V and J ends lost 7 bases and 5 bases respectively, with 9 bases between them. The CDR3 is 12 residues long. The CDR3 is CASDRHNSPLHF. CDR3 nucleotide sequence: TGTGCCTCTGACAGACATAATTCACCCCTCCACTTT.

The V call is TRBV6-5, the J call TRBJ2-3, with 10 bases that match TRBD2. CDR1 and CDR2 from the germline V gene are MNHEY and SVGAGI. There are 14 residues in the CDR3. V lost 6 bases and J lost 6; bases outside the gene matches: 6. The CDR3: CASRAGTSVDTQYF. CDR3 nucleotides: TGTGCCAGCAGAGCCGGGACTAGCGTCGATACGCAGTATTTT.

The table lists this clone with many counts. The chain is built from TRBV30 and TRBJ2-2; the match to TRBD1 covers 7 bases. The CDR3 runs to 17 residues. J gave up 7 bases and V 5 bases, and 19 bases lay outside the gene matches. Germline-derived CDR1 and CDR2 are GTSNPN and SVGIG (reference sequence). The CDR3, as DNA: TGTGCCTGGGGAACATATAGATCGGGACAGCTTCTCGGGGAGCTGTTTTTT. It yields the protein CAWGTYRSGQLLGELFF.

This clone was detected only a few times. The chain recombines TRBV29-1 with TRBJ2-3; D gene uncertain. CDR3 size: 13 residues. Germline CDR1 and CDR2: SQVTM and ANQGSEA. V gave up 4 bases and J gave up 0 bases, with 8 bases separating them. The CDR3 region has the DNA TGCAGCGTTGTAGGGCCTAGCACAGATACGCAGTATTTT. Its protein is CSVVGPSTDTQYF.

This clone has more than one count but fewer than ten. The rearrangement joins TRBV29-1 to TRBJ1-4; possible D gene TRBD1, 5 bases. Trimming shortened V by 5 bases and J by 6 bases, and 13 bases separated the two germline ends. The V gene's germline CDR1 is SQVTM and CDR2 ANQGSEA. This CDR3 is built from 13 residues. CDR3: CSVQDGGDEKLFF. CDR3 bases: TGCAGCGTTCAGGACGGAGGGGATGAAAAACTGTTTTTT. The variable domain in full, with the rest retrieved from reference TRBV29-1 and TRBJ1-4, is SAVISQKPSRDICQRGTSLTIQCQVDSQVTMMFWYRQQPGQSLTLIATANQGSEATYESGFVIDKFPISRPNLTFSTLTVSNMSPEDSSIYLCSVQDGGDEKLFFGSGTQLSVL.

This chain joins TRBV7-2 and TRBJ2-7; 14 bases fit TRBD2. CDR3 length: 16 residues. The V and J ends lost 1 base and 5 bases, in that order; junction bases with no gene match: 4. From germline, CDR1 is SGHTA and CDR2 FQGNSA. The CDR3 here is CASSLVGLAGADEQYF. The CDR3 coding sequence is TGTGCCAGCAGCTTAGTGGGACTAGCGGGAGCTGACGAGCAGTACTTC.